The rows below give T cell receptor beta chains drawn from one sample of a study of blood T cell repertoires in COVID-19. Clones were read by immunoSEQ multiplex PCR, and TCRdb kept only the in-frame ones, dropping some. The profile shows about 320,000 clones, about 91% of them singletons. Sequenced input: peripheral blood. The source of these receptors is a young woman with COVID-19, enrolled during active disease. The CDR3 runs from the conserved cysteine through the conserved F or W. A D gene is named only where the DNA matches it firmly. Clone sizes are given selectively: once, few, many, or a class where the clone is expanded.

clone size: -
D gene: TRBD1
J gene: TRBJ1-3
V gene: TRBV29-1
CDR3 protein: CSVAWAGGLTGNTIYF
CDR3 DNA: TGCAGCGTGGCGTGGGCAGGGGGTTTGACTGGAAACACCATATATTTT

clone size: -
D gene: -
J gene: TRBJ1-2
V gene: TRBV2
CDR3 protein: CASSDLGGVGGYTF
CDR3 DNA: TGTGCCAGCAGTGATCTGGGGGGGGTTGGTGGCTACACCTTC

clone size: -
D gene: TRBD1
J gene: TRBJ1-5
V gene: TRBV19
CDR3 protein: CASSILGQGARQPQHF
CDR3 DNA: TGTGCCAGTAGTATATTGGGACAGGGGGCGAGGCAGCCCCAGCATTTT

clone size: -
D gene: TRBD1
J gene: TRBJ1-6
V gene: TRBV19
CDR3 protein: CASSPGTGGQSPLHF
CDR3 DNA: TGTGCCAGTAGTCCAGGGACAGGGGGCCAGTCACCCCTCCACTTT

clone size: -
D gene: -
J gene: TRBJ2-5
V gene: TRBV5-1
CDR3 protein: CASSLGVGETQYF
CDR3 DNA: TGCGCCAGCAGCTTGGGCGTTGGAGAGACCCAGTACTTC

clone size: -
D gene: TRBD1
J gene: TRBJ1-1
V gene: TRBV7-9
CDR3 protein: CASSLTGGNTEAFF
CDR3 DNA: TGTGCCAGCAGCTTGACAGGGGGGAACACTGAAGCTTTCTTT

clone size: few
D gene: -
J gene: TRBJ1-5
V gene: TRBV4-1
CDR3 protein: CASSQVGRAARGNQPQHF
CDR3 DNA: TGCGCCAGCAGCCAAGTCGGGCGGGCGGCACGGGGCAATCAGCCCCAGCATTTT

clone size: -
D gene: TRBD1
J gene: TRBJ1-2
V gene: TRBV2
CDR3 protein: CASSQGQMANYGYTF
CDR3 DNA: TGTGCCAGCAGCCAGGGACAGATGGCTAACTATGGCTACACCTTC

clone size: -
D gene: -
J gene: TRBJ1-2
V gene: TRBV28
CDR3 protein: CASSLKKYAVGYTF
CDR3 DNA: TGTGCCAGCAGTTTAAAAAAGTACGCGGTTGGCTACACCTTC

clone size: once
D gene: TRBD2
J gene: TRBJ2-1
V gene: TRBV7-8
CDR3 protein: CASSFMTQRGVTQFF
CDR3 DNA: TGTGCCAGCAGCTTCATGACACAGCGGGGGGTAACACAGTTCTTC

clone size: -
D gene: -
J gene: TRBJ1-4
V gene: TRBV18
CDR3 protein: CASSPGAATTNEKLFF
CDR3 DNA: TGTGCCAGCTCACCAGGGGCGGCAACAACTAATGAAAAACTGTTTTTT

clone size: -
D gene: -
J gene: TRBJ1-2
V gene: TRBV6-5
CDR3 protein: CASSYGGAGLYGYTF
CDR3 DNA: TGTGCCAGCAGTTACGGTGGGGCCGGATTATATGGCTACACCTTC

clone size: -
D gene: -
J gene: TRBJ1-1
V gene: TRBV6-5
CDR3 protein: CASSPGSKLNTEAFF
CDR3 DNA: TGTGCCAGCAGTCCGGGGTCTAAACTAAACACTGAAGCTTTCTTT

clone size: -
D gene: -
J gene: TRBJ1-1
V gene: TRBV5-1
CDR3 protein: CASSPWTVGHTEAFF
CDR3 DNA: TGCGCCAGCAGCCCCTGGACAGTAGGGCACACTGAAGCTTTCTTT

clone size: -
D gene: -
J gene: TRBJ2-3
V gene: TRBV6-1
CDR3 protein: CASSEAGRTDTQYF
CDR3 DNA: TGTGCCAGCAGTGAAGCGGGGCGCACAGATACGCAGTATTTT

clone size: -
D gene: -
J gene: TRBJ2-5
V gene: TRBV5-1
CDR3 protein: CASSMLETQYF
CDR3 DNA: TGCGCCAGCAGTATGTTGGAGACCCAGTACTTC

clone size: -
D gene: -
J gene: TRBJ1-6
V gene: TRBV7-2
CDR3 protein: CASSRYNSPLHF
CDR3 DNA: TGTGCCAGCAGCCGCTATAATTCACCCCTCCACTTT

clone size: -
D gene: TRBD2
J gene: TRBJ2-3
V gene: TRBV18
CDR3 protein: CASSPPGGGATDTQYF
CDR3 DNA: TGTGCCAGCTCACCACCGGGCGGGGGGGCAACAGATACGCAGTATTTT

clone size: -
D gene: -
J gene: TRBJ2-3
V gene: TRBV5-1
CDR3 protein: CASSLAFSDPGTDTQYF
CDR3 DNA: TGCGCCAGCAGCTTGGCTTTTAGCGACCCAGGCACAGATACGCAGTATTTT

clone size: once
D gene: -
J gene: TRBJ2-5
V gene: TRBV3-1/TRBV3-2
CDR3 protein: CASSQGTLGGRETQYF
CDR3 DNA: TGTGCCAGCAGCCAAGGTACCCTGGGAGGTCGAGAGACCCAGTACTTC

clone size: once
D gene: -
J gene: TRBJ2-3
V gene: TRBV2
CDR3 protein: CASWSGDSTDTQYF
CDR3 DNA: TGTGCCAGTTGGAGCGGAGATAGCACAGATACGCAGTATTTT

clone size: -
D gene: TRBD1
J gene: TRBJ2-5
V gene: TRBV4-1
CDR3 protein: CASSQAGTGGRETQYF
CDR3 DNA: TGCGCCAGCAGCCAGGCCGGGACAGGGGGCCGAGAGACCCAGTACTTC

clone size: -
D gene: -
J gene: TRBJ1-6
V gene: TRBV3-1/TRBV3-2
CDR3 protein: CASSQVKGGGSPLHF
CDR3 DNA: TGTGCCAGCAGCCAAGTTAAGGGCGGAGGTTCACCCCTCCACTTT

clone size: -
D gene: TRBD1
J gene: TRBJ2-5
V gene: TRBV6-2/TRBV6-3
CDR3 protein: CASSYSWTGWQGTQETQYF
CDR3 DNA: TGTGCCAGCAGTTACTCGTGGACAGGGTGGCAAGGGACCCAAGAGACCCAGTACTTC

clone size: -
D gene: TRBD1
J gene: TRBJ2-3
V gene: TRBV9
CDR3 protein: CASSGNRGTSTDTQYF
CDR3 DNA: TGTGCCAGCAGCGGAAACAGGGGAACTAGCACAGATACGCAGTATTTT

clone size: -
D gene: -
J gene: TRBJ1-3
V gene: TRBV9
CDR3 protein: CASSETGLSGNTIYF
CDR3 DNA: TGTGCCAGCAGTGAGACAGGTCTCTCTGGAAACACCATATATTTT

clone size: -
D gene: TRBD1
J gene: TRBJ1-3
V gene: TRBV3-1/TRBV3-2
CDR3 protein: CASSPQDRGTIYF
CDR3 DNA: TGTGCCAGCAGCCCCCAGGACAGGGGGACCATATATTTT

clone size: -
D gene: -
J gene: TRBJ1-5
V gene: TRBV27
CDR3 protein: CASSRSRGEPQHF
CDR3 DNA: TGTGCCAGCAGTCGATCTCGGGGGGAGCCCCAGCATTTT

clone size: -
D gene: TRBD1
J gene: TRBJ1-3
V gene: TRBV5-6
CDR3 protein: CASSYIQGSGNTIYF
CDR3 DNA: TGTGCCAGCAGCTATATACAGGGGTCTGGAAACACCATATATTTT

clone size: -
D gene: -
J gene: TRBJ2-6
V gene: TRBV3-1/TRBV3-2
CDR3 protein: CASSRGHEANVLTF
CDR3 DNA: TGTGCCAGCAGCCGAGGACATGAAGCCAACGTCCTGACTTTC

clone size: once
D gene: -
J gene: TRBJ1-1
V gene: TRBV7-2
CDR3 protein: CASSLARTPRASTEAFF
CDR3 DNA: TGTGCCAGCAGCTTAGCACGGACACCTAGAGCGAGCACTGAAGCTTTCTTT

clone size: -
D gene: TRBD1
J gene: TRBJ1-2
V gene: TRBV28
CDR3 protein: CASRGRGQRPSNYGYTF
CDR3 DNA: TGTGCCAGCAGAGGTCGGGGACAGCGACCTTCTAACTATGGCTACACCTTC

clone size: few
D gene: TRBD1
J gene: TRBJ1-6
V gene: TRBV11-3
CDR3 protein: CASSQRTGTGVAPAQSPLHF
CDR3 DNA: TGTGCCAGCAGCCAACGAACCGGGACAGGGGTAGCCCCGGCCCAATCACCCCTCCACTTT

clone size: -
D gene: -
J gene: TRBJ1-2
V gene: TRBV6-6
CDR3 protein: CASSDTGINYGYTF
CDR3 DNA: TGTGCCAGCAGCGACACAGGAATTAACTATGGCTACACCTTC

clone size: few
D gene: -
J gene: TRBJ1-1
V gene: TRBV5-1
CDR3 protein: CASSLEIGGDEAFF
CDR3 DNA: TGCGCCAGCAGCTTGGAAATAGGGGGGGATGAAGCTTTCTTT

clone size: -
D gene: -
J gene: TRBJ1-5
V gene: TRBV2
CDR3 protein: CASSERDGTQPQHF
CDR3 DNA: TGTGCCAGCAGTGAGCGGGACGGCACTCAGCCCCAGCATTTT

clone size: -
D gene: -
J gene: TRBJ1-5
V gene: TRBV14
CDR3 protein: CASSQGPGINQPQHF
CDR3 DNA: TGTGCCAGCAGCCAAGGGCCCGGGATAAATCAGCCCCAGCATTTT

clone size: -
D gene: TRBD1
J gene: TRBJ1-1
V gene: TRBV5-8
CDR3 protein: CASCLTTGWTEAFF
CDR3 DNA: TGTGCCAGCTGCCTAACGACAGGGTGGACTGAAGCTTTCTTT

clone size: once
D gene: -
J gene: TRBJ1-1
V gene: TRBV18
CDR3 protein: CASSPPNSLMNTEAFF
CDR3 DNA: TGTGCCAGCTCACCACCGAACAGTCTTATGAACACTGAAGCTTTCTTT

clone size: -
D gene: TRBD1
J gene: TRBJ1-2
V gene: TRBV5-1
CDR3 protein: CASSLGQGARGYTF
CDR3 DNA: TGCGCCAGCAGCTTGGGACAGGGGGCTCGGGGCTACACCTTC

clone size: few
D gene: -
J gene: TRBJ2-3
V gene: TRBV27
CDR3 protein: CASSGTSTDTQYF
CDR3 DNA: TGTGCCAGCAGTGGGACATCCACAGATACGCAGTATTTT

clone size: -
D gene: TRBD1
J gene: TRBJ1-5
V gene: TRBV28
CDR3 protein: CASTYRGIRNQPQHF
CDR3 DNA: TGTGCCAGCACCTACAGGGGAATCCGGAATCAGCCCCAGCATTTT

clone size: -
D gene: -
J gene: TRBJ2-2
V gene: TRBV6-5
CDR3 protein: CAIGGVGLQTGELFF
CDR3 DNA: TGTGCCATTGGAGGGGTGGGGCTACAAACCGGGGAGCTGTTTTTT

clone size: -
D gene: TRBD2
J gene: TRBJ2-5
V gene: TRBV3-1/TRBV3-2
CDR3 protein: CASSPPPGLAGWETQYF
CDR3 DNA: TGTGCCAGCAGCCCGCCGCCGGGACTAGCGGGGTGGGAGACCCAGTACTTC

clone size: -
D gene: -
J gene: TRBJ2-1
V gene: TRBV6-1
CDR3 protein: CASSEGWSAGKPRLYNEQFF
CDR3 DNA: TGTGCCAGCAGCGAAGGTTGGTCGGCAGGAAAGCCAAGACTATACAATGAGCAGTTCTTC

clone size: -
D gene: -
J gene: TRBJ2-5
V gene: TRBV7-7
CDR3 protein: CASSFGQQETQYF
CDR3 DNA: TGTGCTAGCAGCTTCGGACAGCAAGAGACCCAGTACTTC